These 9 T cell receptor beta chains share one sample of origin, sequenced in a study of T cell responses to AZD1222 COVID-19 vaccine. Here immunoSEQ multiplex PCR was the method, and the copy in TCRdb shows in-frame clones only, minus some. The table includes about 56,000 clones, around 86% detected once. Here the sequenced sample was peripheral blood, taken on day 0 of AZD1222 vaccination. The receptor source for this set is an adult in good health.

The V gene is TRBV4-2, the J gene TRBJ1-1, with TRBD1 matching over 9 bases. The CDR3 totals 14 residues. V shed 5 bases and J 5 bases; nucleotides not matched to a gene: 6. The germline V gene has CDR1 LGHNA and CDR2 YNFKEQ. As DNA, the CDR3 is TGTGCCAGCAGCGGCCGGGACAGGGTAACTGAAGCTTTCTTT. It translates to CASSGRDRVTEAFF.

The chain joins TRBV28 to TRBJ2-1; D gene unclear. Germline lookup yields CDR1 MDHEN and CDR2 SYDVKM. This CDR3 region has 12 residues. Trimming removed 8 bases from V and 0 bases from J, with 5 bases in between. The DNA of the CDR3 is TGTGCCAGCTGGGCCTCCTACAATGAGCAGTTCTTC. It translates to CASWASYNEQFF.

The genes are TRBV6-2 or TRBV6-3 and TRBJ2-3; 9 bases align to TRBD2. Looked up from germline, CDR1 is MNHEY and CDR2 is SVGEGT. J was trimmed by 4 bases and V by 5 bases; bases with no gene match: 4. This CDR3 is built from 14 residues. CDR3 region: CASSVTSGSDTQYF. The CDR3 region has the DNA TGTGCCAGCAGTGTGACTAGCGGATCAGATACGCAGTATTTT.

The chain employs TRBV29-1 and TRBJ2-5; TRBD1 agrees at 9 bases. The CDR3 consists of 13 residues. V trimming: 4 bases; J trimming: 5 bases; junction bases outside the gene matches: 5. The germline V gene has CDR1 SQVTM and CDR2 ANQGSEA. The DNA for the CDR3 is TGCAGCGTTGGACAGGGGGAAGCGGAGACCCAGTACTTC. It is translated as CSVGQGEAETQYF. The variable domain in full, with the rest retrieved from reference TRBV29-1 and TRBJ2-5, is SAVISQKPSRDICQRGTSLTIQCQVDSQVTMMFWYRQQPGQSLTLIATANQGSEATYESGFVIDKFPISRPNLTFSTLTVSNMSPEDSSIYLCSVGQGEAETQYFGPGTRLLVL.

Here the CDR3 reads CASSASGWDRRNSPLHF. DNA for the CDR3: TGTGCCAGCAGTGCTTCCGGTTGGGACAGGCGCAATTCACCCCTCCACTTT. The J gene is TRBJ1-6, the V gene TRBV28; 8 bases line up with TRBD1. The CDR3 has 17 amino acids. The germline gives CDR1 MDHEN, CDR2 SYDVKM. J was trimmed by 7 bases and V by 5 bases; bases with no gene match: 13.

This clone came up once. The chain combines TRBV11-3 with TRBJ1-1; no clear D. Per the germline V gene, CDR1 is SGHNT and CDR2 is YENEEA. The V gene lost 0 bases and the J gene lost 4 bases, with 6 bases spanning the gap. This CDR3 is 13 amino acids long. CDR3 sequence: CASSLDRSTEAFF. In DNA, the CDR3 is TGTGCCAGCAGCTTAGATCGAAGCACTGAAGCTTTCTTT.

A few counts support this clone. This chain uses TRBV3-1 (or the pseudogene TRBV3-2) with TRBJ1-2, with D possibly matching TRBD1 (6 bases). Deletions cut 1 base from V and 7 bases from J, with 10 bases between. The germline V gene encodes CDR1 LGHDT and CDR2 YNNKEL (reference sequence). The CDR3 loop spans 13 amino acids. The CDR3 DNA sequence: TGTGCCAGCAGCCAAGGTGGGGGGCTTGGCTACACCTTC. Its translation: CASSQGGGLGYTF.

This clone showed up just once. This chain links TRBV15 with TRBJ1-1; the match to TRBD1 covers 7 bases. V lost 2 bases to trimming and J lost 4 bases; unmatched junction nucleotides: 10. This CDR3 is 16 amino acids long. Germline V gene data show CDR1 as LNHNV and CDR2 as YYDKDF (reference sequence). CDR3 region: CATSRPQGTGFTEAFF. CDR3 sequence (DNA): TGTGCCACCAGCAGACCACAGGGGACGGGGTTCACTGAAGCTTTCTTT.

The chain's CDR3 is CASSYPATSESYEQYF. The CDR3 DNA is TGTGCCAGCAGTTACCCCGCTACTAGCGAGTCCTACGAGCAGTACTTC. The rearrangement uses TRBV6-6 and TRBJ2-7, with 7 bases matching TRBD2. Germline lookup yields CDR1 MNHNY and CDR2 SVGAGI (reference sequence). This CDR3 region has 16 residues. The J segment lost 1 base and the V segment lost 2 bases, leaving 8 bases of the junction unmatched.